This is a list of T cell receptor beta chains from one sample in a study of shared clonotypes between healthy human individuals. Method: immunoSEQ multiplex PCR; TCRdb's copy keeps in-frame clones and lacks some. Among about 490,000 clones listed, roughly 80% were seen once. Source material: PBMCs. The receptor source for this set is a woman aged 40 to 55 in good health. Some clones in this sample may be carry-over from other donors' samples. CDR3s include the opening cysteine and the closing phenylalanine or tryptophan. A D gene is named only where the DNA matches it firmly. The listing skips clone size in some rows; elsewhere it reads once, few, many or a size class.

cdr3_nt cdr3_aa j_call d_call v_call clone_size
TGTGCCAGCAGCCGAGTGCCTTCCTACGAGCAGTACTTC CASSRVPSYEQYF TRBJ2-7 NA TRBV7-9 NA
TGTGCCAGCAGCAGCGACGGAGTGGAGCAGTTCTTC CASSSDGVEQFF TRBJ2-1 NA TRBV7-3 once
TGTGCCAGCTTTAGAGACAGGGGGCGGTGGGAGACCCAGTACTTC CASFRDRGRWETQYF TRBJ2-5 TRBD1 TRBV6-1 many
TGTGCCAGCAGCTTACAGGGTGATCTCTACGAGCAGTACTTC CASSLQGDLYEQYF TRBJ2-7 NA TRBV7-9 few
TGTGCCAGCAGTGAACAGGGAGTATACGAGCAGTACTTC CASSEQGVYEQYF TRBJ2-7 NA TRBV6-1 NA
TGTGCCAGTAGGACACTCTCGAACACCGGGGAGCTGTTTTTT CASRTLSNTGELFF TRBJ2-2 NA TRBV2 NA
TGTGCCAGCAGTGTCGGACTAGCGGCCTACGAGCAGTACTTC CASSVGLAAYEQYF TRBJ2-7 TRBD2 TRBV27 NA
TGTGCCAGCAGCTTGGACAGGGTGATGATTGAAGCTTTCTTT CASSLDRVMIEAFF TRBJ1-1 TRBD1 TRBV11-2 NA
TGTGCCAGCAGTAGTCGCCCTAGGCAGGGTCGGGGTCAGCCCCAGCATTTT CASSSRPRQGRGQPQHF TRBJ1-5 NA TRBV28 NA
TGCGCCAGCAGCCAAAACAGGGGCTCCTACGAGCAGTACTTC CASSQNRGSYEQYF TRBJ2-7 TRBD1 TRBV5-1 once